A selection of T cell receptor beta chains follows, all from one sample in a study of shared clonotypes between healthy human individuals. The assay was immunoSEQ multiplex PCR, and TCRdb's table has in-frame clones only and misses some. This sample yields hundreds of thousands of clones, of which over 90% are seen a single time; nearly 25% belongs to the top ten. Sequencing was done on a sample of naive CD8+ T cells sorted from blood. Receptors were obtained from a man aged 30-40 years in good health. The CDR3 runs from the conserved cysteine through the conserved F or W. For some rows the clone size is stated as once, few or many, or as a class when expanded; others skip it.

clone_size,v_call,cdr3_aa
once,TRBV27,CASSPGADEQPQHF
-,TRBV27,CASSRPGTEYEQYF
-,TRBV29-1,CSVDYSGANVLTF
-,TRBV9,CASSVEGVETGEATQYF
-,TRBV18,CASSPSPGQEQETQYF
-,TRBV11-2,CASSFTGSAQWYGYTF
-,TRBV7-6,CASSLFAGTYEQYF
-,TRBV13,CASSFRDRFARGSGNTEAFF
-,TRBV29-1,CSVEDPTSEQETQYF
-,TRBV7-9,CASSQDSQPQHF
-,TRBV6-4,CASSEGTSGTDRDTQYF
-,TRBV29-1,CSVFLGERTGELFF
-,TRBV5-4,CASSGGLSYEQYF
-,TRBV11-3,CASSSGRLGLEETQYF
-,TRBV15,CATSGPTESGNTIYF
-,TRBV28,CASSHGGDVTDTQYF
-,TRBV9,CASSVGSDRGQGYTF
-,TRBV7-8,CASSLAYRTAGNTIYF
once,TRBV15,CATSGIGTTSTDTQYF
-,TRBV10-2,CASSDAAEEAFF
few,TRBV28,CASSLALGQGVEQYF
-,TRBV27,CASTFSATQYF
-,TRBV4-1,CASSQGREAFF
-,TRBV28,CASTGPGDTDTQYF
-,TRBV13,CASSLTVRKFF
-,TRBV19,CASSPESRAGELFF
-,TRBV28,CASKGQNQETQYF
-,TRBV19,CASSIGASGSSYNEQFF
-,TRBV27,CASSFSSSREKLFF
-,TRBV10-3,CAITPKGGYEQYF
-,TRBV7-3,CASSLTGKTYEQYF
-,TRBV9,CASSPRTGGSINEQFF
-,TRBV7-9,CASSLVKRDTQYF
-,TRBV7-9,CASSLVSRQETQYF
-,TRBV7-9,CASSSLQGPVQYF
-,TRBV7-9,CAGQELYEQYF
-,TRBV7-6,CASSLRNRGRAYEQYF
medium-sized,TRBV7-2,CASSLDLAGFEQYF
-,TRBV27,CASGPLMNTEAFF
-,TRBV4-3,CASSQVKGGARYNEQFF
-,TRBV7-2,CASSLSPTGNTEAFF
-,TRBV28,CASSPYTGGGETQYF
-,TRBV5-4,CASRRDRGLTGELFF
-,TRBV9,CASSVAGGRGSDTQYF
-,TRBV6-1,CASSEAQGPYEQYF
-,TRBV7-9,CASSSNIEGQGVKFF
-,TRBV28,CASSLSYNEQFF
-,TRBV4-3,CASSLGRSAIYEQYF